A selection of T cell receptor beta chains follows, all from one sample in a study of shared clonotypes between healthy human individuals. Profiled with immunoSEQ multiplex PCR; TCRdb holds only in-frame clones, not every one. This sample has about 670,000 clones, with approximately 79% found just once. The source material was memory CD4+ T cells sorted from blood. Every receptor here comes from a woman aged 25 to 39 in good health. CDR3s include the opening cysteine and the closing phenylalanine or tryptophan. A D gene is named only where the DNA matches it firmly. Some rows mark clone size as missing; the rest say once, few, many or name a class of expanded clone.

CDR3aa	CDR3nt	abundance	j_gene	d_gene	v_gene
CASSRAGNTEAFF	TGTGCCAGTAGTAGGGCGGGAAACACTGAAGCTTTCTTT	.	TRBJ1-1	.	TRBV19
CASSPQWGSGDGELFF	TGTGCCAGCAGCCCCCAGTGGGGTTCCGGGGACGGGGAGCTGTTTTTT	.	TRBJ2-2	.	TRBV11-2
CASSARQENTEAFF	TGTGCCAGCAGCGCAAGACAGGAGAACACTGAAGCTTTCTTT	few	TRBJ1-1	.	TRBV9
CASSNLWGETEAFF	TGTGCCAGCAGTAATCTCTGGGGGGAAACTGAAGCTTTCTTT	.	TRBJ1-1	.	TRBV6-1
CASSGGTAPYGYTF	TGTGCCAGCAGCGGGGGGACAGCCCCTTATGGCTACACCTTC	.	TRBJ1-2	TRBD1	TRBV9
CASSSNRGKYEQYF	TGTGCCAGCAGCTCCAACCGAGGAAAATACGAGCAGTACTTC	.	TRBJ2-7	.	TRBV11-1
CASSSTSGNTDTQYF	TGCGCCAGCAGCAGTACTAGCGGGAACACAGATACGCAGTATTTT	.	TRBJ2-3	TRBD2	TRBV4-1
CASSEDGAREQYF	TGCGCCAGCAGCGAGGACGGGGCTCGCGAGCAGTACTTC	.	TRBJ2-7	.	TRBV5-1
CASSRGNTGELFF	TGTGCCTCGTCCAGGGGAAACACCGGGGAGCTGTTTTTT	many	TRBJ2-2	.	TRBV30
CASSRGQSTDTQYF	TGTGCCAGCAGTCGGGGACAAAGCACAGATACGCAGTATTTT	.	TRBJ2-3	.	TRBV6-6
CASSGGKTQYF	TGTGCCAGCAGTGGGGGGAAGACCCAGTACTTC	.	TRBJ2-5	.	TRBV2
CASSEEQGWHQPQHF	TGTGCCAGCAGCGAAGAACAGGGATGGCATCAGCCCCAGCATTTT	.	TRBJ1-5	.	TRBV6-1
CASSGAPQENTEAFF	TGTGCCAGCAGCGGAGCCCCACAGGAGAACACTGAAGCTTTCTTT	.	TRBJ1-1	.	TRBV7-2
CASSLSSGSYNEQFF	TGCGCCAGCAGCTTGAGTTCCGGGAGCTACAATGAGCAGTTCTTC	.	TRBJ2-1	.	TRBV5-1
CASGAHPTGGVGYTF	TGTGCCAGCGGTGCACACCCGACAGGGGGCGTAGGCTACACCTTC	few	TRBJ1-2	TRBD1	TRBV11-2
CAWGTSGGLEFF	TGTGCCTGGGGGACTAGCGGGGGATTAGAGTTCTTC	.	TRBJ2-1	TRBD2	TRBV30
CASRNTEETQYF	TGTGCCAGCAGGAACACCGAAGAGACCCAGTACTTC	.	TRBJ2-5	.	TRBV2
CASSLNGRAADTQYF	TGTGCCAGCAGCTTAAACGGGAGGGCCGCAGATACGCAGTATTTT	.	TRBJ2-3	TRBD2	TRBV13
CASSLGRANTEAFF	TGTGCCAGCAGTTTAGGCAGGGCGAACACTGAAGCTTTCTTT	.	TRBJ1-1	.	TRBV28
CASSEEGGNTIYF	TGTGCCAGCAGTGAAGAGGGAGGAAACACCATATATTTT	.	TRBJ1-3	.	TRBV2
CATAEGGADTQYF	TGTGCCACCGCGGAGGGGGGGGCAGATACGCAGTATTTT	.	TRBJ2-3	.	TRBV28
CASSLLDREHEQFF	TGTGCCAGCAGCCTCCTTGACAGGGAGCATGAGCAGTTCTTC	.	TRBJ2-1	TRBD1	TRBV28
CASSPTSYSYEQYF	TGTGCCAGCAGCCCAACTAGCTACTCCTACGAGCAGTACTTC	.	TRBJ2-7	.	TRBV7-6
CASSMSGSSYNEQFF	TGTGCCAGTAGTATGAGCGGGAGTTCCTACAATGAGCAGTTCTTC	.	TRBJ2-1	TRBD2	TRBV19
CASSSRRGTEAFF	TGTGCCAGCAGCTCCCGGAGGGGCACTGAAGCTTTCTTT	.	TRBJ1-1	.	TRBV13
CASSPLAGAEQFF	TGTGCCAGCTCACCACTAGCGGGAGCTGAGCAGTTCTTC	.	TRBJ2-1	TRBD2	TRBV18
CASRDLAGGYYNEQFF	TGTGCCAGTAGGGATTTAGCGGGAGGGTACTACAATGAGCAGTTCTTC	once	TRBJ2-1	TRBD2	TRBV19
CASSVASWGLQTQYF	TGTGCCAGCAGCGTAGCATCTTGGGGTTTGCAGACCCAGTACTTC	.	TRBJ2-5	.	TRBV9
CASSPVDGRGSYEQYF	TGTGCCAGCTCACCAGTCGACGGCAGGGGGTCTTACGAGCAGTACTTC	.	TRBJ2-7	TRBD1	TRBV18
CASSLEGYEQYF	TGTGCCAGCAGCTTGGAAGGATACGAGCAGTACTTC	.	TRBJ2-7	.	TRBV5-4
CASSSERLAESEQYF	TGTGCCAGCAGCTCAGAGAGACTAGCGGAAAGCGAGCAGTACTTC	.	TRBJ2-7	TRBD2	TRBV7-8
CATGPPGGQETQYF	TGTGCCACGGGCCCCCCGGGCGGACAAGAGACCCAGTACTTC	.	TRBJ2-5	.	TRBV6-6
CASSSWGGSTNEQYF	TGTGCCAGCAGTTCCTGGGGCGGGAGTACCAACGAGCAGTACTTC	.	TRBJ2-7	TRBD2	TRBV6-5
CASSIGGQNYEQYF	TGTGCCAGTAGTATAGGGGGACAAAACTACGAGCAGTACTTC	once	TRBJ2-7	.	TRBV19